This TCR beta chain derives from a study of OX40 agonist ivuxolimab in advanced cancers. Across the whole study: Patients were dosed with the agonistic anti-OX40 (CD134) antibody ivuxolimab.

The CDR3 consists of 16 residues. Unmatched junction bases numbered 2, after V lost 0 bases and J lost 1 base. The V gene's germline CDR1 is SGHNT and CDR2 YYREEE (reference sequence). Here immunoSEQ multiplex PCR was the method, and the copy in TCRdb shows in-frame clones only, minus some. The sample lists about 83,000 clones, more than 70% seen once, with roughly 0.7% in the top ten. The receptor's source is an adult with an advanced solid tumor such as melanoma, head and neck, liver or kidney cancer. The starting material was CD4+ or CD8+ T cells sorted from blood, obtained in a trial of the OX40 agonist ivuxolimab. This sequence joins TRBV5-4 and TRBJ2-2, with 8 bases fitting TRBD1. The CDR3 reads CASSLAGTGNTGELFF. In DNA, the CDR3 is TGTGCCAGCAGCTTGGCCGGGACAGGGAACACCGGGGAGCTGTTTTTT.